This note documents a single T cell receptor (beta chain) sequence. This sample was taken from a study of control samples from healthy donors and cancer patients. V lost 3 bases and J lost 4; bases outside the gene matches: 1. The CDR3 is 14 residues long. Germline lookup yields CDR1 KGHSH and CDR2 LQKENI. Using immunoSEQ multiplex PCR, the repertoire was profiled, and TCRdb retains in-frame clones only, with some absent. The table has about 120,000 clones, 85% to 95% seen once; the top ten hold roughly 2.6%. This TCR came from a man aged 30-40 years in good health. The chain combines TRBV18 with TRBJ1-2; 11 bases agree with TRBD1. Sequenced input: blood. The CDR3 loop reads CASSPGTGGYGYTF. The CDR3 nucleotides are TGTGCCAGCTCACCCGGGACAGGGGGCTATGGCTACACCTTC.